The clone carrying this TCR beta chain turned up a few times. Its antigen is unknown. This entry belongs to a study of beta chain features in type 1 diabetes. Study-wide results and caveats: There was a moderate but significant shortening of TCRB CDR3s in all four CD4+ subsets of Type 1 diabetes patients.

Reverse transcription of all isolated RNA meant that expressed TCRB transcripts were sequenced. Only in-frame clones appear in the TCRdb table, and some are missing; sequencing was by immunoSEQ multiplex PCR. The table lists around 250,000 clones, around 15% of them singletons, with over 0.015% in the top ten. The CDR3 spans 14 residues. With 8 bases clipped from V and 3 bases from J, the junction kept 7 bases outside the gene matches. Per the germline V gene, CDR1 is SNHLY and CDR2 is FYNNEI. Sorting with CD45RO/CCR7/CD25/CD127/CD95/CD27 yielded naive, central memory, regulatory and stem-like memory CD4+ cells.

This chain connects TRBV2 to TRBJ1-1, with 9 bases lining up with TRBD1. Sequenced sample: naive CD4+ T cells from blood. This clonotype was obtained from a man aged 30 to 39 with type 1 diabetes. For the CDR3, the DNA is TGTGCCAGCGAAGGACAGGGGACCCACACTGAAGCTTTCTTT. Translating it yields CASEGQGTHTEAFF.